This TCR beta chain was sequenced during a study of cytomegalovirus exposure and HLA in healthy donors. Both 60 Vbeta primers and 13 Jbeta primers went into the PCR. This table comes from immunoSEQ multiplex PCR, and its TCRdb copy is limited to in-frame clones, with some not included. The table records under 200,000 clones, around 77% of them present only once. The CDR3 spans 14 residues. CDR1 is MNHEY and CDR2 is SVGAGI in the germline V gene. The V gene end was trimmed by 2 bases and the J gene end by 6 bases; junction bases not matched to a gene: 6. Sequencing was carried out using PBMCs. The V call is TRBV6-5, the J call TRBJ1-2; 7 nucleotides agree with TRBD1. This receptor was identified in a woman between 45 and 65 years old in good health and CMV-seropositive. The DNA for the CDR3 is TGTGCCAGCAGTTACGCAGGGGGTGAGGATGGCTACACCTTC. Translating it yields CASSYAGGEDGYTF.